This TCR beta chain was captured in a study of blood T cells in healthy people across ages (dated by TCRdb to about 2015). Context from the whole study: Template switching captured roughly one uniquely barcoded TCR beta cDNA molecule per two T cells in model experiments. The study measured age-related changes in TCR beta repertoire diversity using deep sequencing normalized with unique cDNA molecular identifiers. Donors were grouped into four age groups: young (average 16 years), middle-aged (39), aged (roughly 62) and long-lived (around 80). To avoid experimental bias, donors of different ages were distributed randomly across sequencing lanes. The study analyzed two additional independent replicas of 1 million unique cDNA reads from the same blood draw for two donors, one aged 18 to 30 and one aged 80 or older. Results the study describes overall, beyond this receptor: Total diversity estimates from one million sequenced T cells were considered lower bounds and underestimates. Compared with the aged group, more naive CD4+ T cells, fewer expanded clones and increased TCR diversity were shown by the long-lived group, suggesting age selection. Since profiling was done on bulk unsorted PBMCs, naive and antigen-experienced compartments could not be conclusively compared. Observed TCR beta diversity per million T cells fell roughly linearly with age, and a significant reduction was already apparent by age approximately 41. The percentage of naive T cells measured by flow cytometry correlated strongly with observed TCR beta diversity. The CMV infection status of donors was not known, potentially confounding age-related changes in expanded clonotypes.

Library preparation was by 5' RACE. Sequencing relied on an Illumina HiSeq 2500. The second PCR ran for roughly 7 to 11 cycles and used a J-beta primer mix along with a sample-barcoded 5' primer. Each TCR beta cDNA molecule received a unique molecular identifier from a template-switch 5' adaptor carrying 12 random nucleotides. Each sample yielded at least 2.5 million CDR3-containing paired-end reads. First-strand cDNA was synthesized from all RNA with the Mint cDNA synthesis kit, primed by a TRBC-specific oligonucleotide. Following uracil-DNA glycosylase treatment, a first 18-cycle PCR with universal primers M1SS and BC2_uni_R was performed on all cDNA. Concerning the study's data processing: For normalization, 1 million high-quality reads were randomly selected from each sample, with every read carrying a distinct molecular identifier. Instead of being binned into consensus sequences, reads with shared molecular identifiers were discarded. MiTCR, with a Q25 quality threshold and the strictest error-elimination algorithm, was used for CDR3 identification, clonotype clustering and error correction. Lower-bound total TCR beta diversity was estimated with a nonparametric unseen species model using Euler transformation. TCRdb reprocessing: public reads trimmed at Q25 with fastp, clones called with MiXCR, in-frame beta chains kept. One record per CDR3 amino acid sequence lists the most common genes and DNA. The V and J calls and clone size are TCRdb's, not the authors'. This sample holds hundreds of thousands of distinct CDR3 sequences; less than 45% were observed only once. 25% to 35% of the sample is taken by the ten largest.

V and J are truncated by 3 bases and 2 bases respectively, leaving an intervening sequence of 13 bases. The germline V gene encodes CDR1 KGHDR and CDR2 SFDVKD. The CDR3 covers 15 residues, taking in both the cysteine and the phenylalanine. The CDR3 DNA has 45 bases and is translated from base 1. A word on this clonotype: Its antigen target is currently unknown. Base qualities were left out, and no much larger clone turns up one base away.

Donors were 39 systemically healthy Caucasian individuals from Russia aged roughly 6 to 90 years. Around 9.8 milliliters of peripheral blood were collected from each donor into EDTA-treated Vacutainer tubes. Ficoll-Paque density-gradient centrifugation was used to isolate PBMCs, with at least 7 million per sample. Trizol reagent was used to extract total RNA from the PBMCs, yielding at least 5.5 micrograms per sample. The percentages of naive CD45RAhigh/CD27high T cells were determined by flow cytometry on a PBMC aliquot from every donor. The chain was built from TRBV24-1 and TRBJ2-7; matching of 6 bases hints at TRBD2 as the D gene. The source material was blood. This TCR was sampled from a man older than 75 in good health. The CDR3 region reads CATSDAGGKAYEQYF. The DNA is TGTGCCACCAGTGATGCGGGCGGGAAGGCCTACGAGCAGTACTTC.